The clone carrying this T cell receptor beta chain was seen more than once but under ten times. Its antigen is currently unknown. These data originate in a study of beta chain features in type 1 diabetes. Whole-study findings and limits: Small HLA sub-analyses could not settle whether HLA shapes TCRB rearrangement. In all four CD4+ subsets, TCRB CDR3 length was significantly, moderately reduced in type 1 diabetes. Naive, central memory and Treg TCRB repertoires seemed to resemble each other more closely in patients than they did in healthy donors.

The whole isolated RNA underwent reverse transcription, so sequencing captured expressed TCRB transcripts. The assay was immunoSEQ multiplex PCR, and TCRdb's table has in-frame clones only and misses some. The sample lists some 280,000 clones; about 13% were seen once. This CDR3 spans 14 amino acids. Germline loops: CDR1 SGHTA, CDR2 FQGNSA. V lost 2 bases, J lost 4 bases, and 12 bases lay in between. Sorting with CD45RO/CCR7/CD25/CD127/CD95/CD27 yielded naive, central memory, regulatory and stem-like memory CD4+ cells. Sequenced material: naive CD4+ T cells from blood. This chain links TRBV7-2 with TRBJ2-7; maybe TRBD1 (6 bases). This TCR derives from a man aged 25 to 45 with type 1 diabetes. The CDR3 DNA is TGTGCCAGCAGCTTATTCGGCAGGGGTTACGAGCAGTACTTC. Encoded protein: CASSLFGRGYEQYF.